These 16 T cell receptor beta chains came from one sample sequenced in a study of shared clonotypes between healthy human individuals. Some clones are missing from TCRdb's copy, which holds only in-frame ones; the method was immunoSEQ multiplex PCR. The data hold about 820,000 clones, with 92% observed a single time. The naive CD8 subset, CD45RO-negative cells positively selected for CCR7, excluded terminally differentiated effector memory CD45RA+ cells. The sequenced sample consisted of naive CD8+ T cells sorted from blood. The source of these receptors is a man aged 30-40 years in good health.

This chain uses TRBV5-1 with TRBJ1-1, with TRBD1 identical over 7 bases. CDR1 is SGHRS and CDR2 is YFSETQ in the germline V gene. The CDR3 extends over 16 amino acids. V shed 2 bases, J shed 2 bases, and the junction held 9 bases outside the gene matches. The CDR3 coding sequence is TGCGCCAGCAGCTTACCGGAGGGGGCAAGTAACACTGAAGCTTTCTTT. The encoded protein is CASSLPEGASNTEAFF.

V gene TRBV9 combines with J gene TRBJ2-1; the match to TRBD1 covers 7 bases. The CDR3 totals 14 residues. With V trimmed by 2 bases and J by 8 bases, 7 bases remained unmatched. CDR1 and CDR2 from the germline V gene are SGDLS and YYNGEE. The CDR3 DNA is TGTGCCAGCAGCGTGGGAACAGGGGTTCATGAGCAGTTCTTC. This gives the protein CASSVGTGVHEQFF.

This rearrangement joins TRBV19 to TRBJ2-1; a possible D gene is TRBD1 (6 bases). Germline values: CDR1 LNHDA, CDR2 SQIVND (reference sequence). The CDR3 loop spans 14 amino acids. V was shortened by 0 bases and J by 7 bases, with 10 bases between the two germline ends. This CDR3 is CASSIEQGINEQFF. In DNA, the CDR3 is TGTGCCAGTAGTATAGAGCAGGGGATTAATGAGCAGTTCTTC. The full variable domain, rest sourced from reference TRBV19 and TRBJ2-1, is DGGITQSPKYLFRKEGQNVTLSCEQNLNHDAMYWYRQDPGQGLRLIYYSQIVNDFQKGDIAEGYSVSREKKESFPLTVTSAQKNPTAFYLCASSIEQGINEQFFGPGTRLTVL.

The V gene is TRBV5-1, the J gene TRBJ2-1; 9 bases fit TRBD2. CDR1 SGHRS and CDR2 YFSETQ come from the germline V gene. The V gene end was trimmed by 5 bases and the J gene end by 8 bases; junction bases not matched to a gene: 8. This CDR3 has 14 amino acids. The CDR3 region is CASRREGPGDEQFF. The CDR3 DNA sequence: TGCGCCAGCAGGCGGGAGGGCCCGGGCGATGAGCAGTTCTTC. The complete variable domain, with remaining parts taken from reference TRBV5-1 and TRBJ2-1, reads KAGVTQTPRYLIKTRGQQVTLSCSPISGHRSVSWYQQTPGQGLQFLFEYFSETQRNKGNFPGRFSGRQFSNSRSEMNVSTLELGDSALYLCASRREGPGDEQFFGPGTRLTVL.

This chain links TRBV7-6 with TRBJ2-7; 9 bases fit TRBD1. The CDR3 is 15 residues long. CDR1 is SGHVS and CDR2 is FNYEAQ in the germline V gene. V lost 6 bases to trimming and J lost 3 bases; unmatched junction nucleotides: 9. For the CDR3, the DNA is TGTGCCAGCAGTTCCGAACAGGGGGCCGGCTACGAGCAGTACTTC. Translation gives CASSSEQGAGYEQYF. Drawing the rest from reference TRBV7-6 and TRBJ2-7, the complete variable domain is GAGVSQSPRYKVTKRGQDVALRCDPISGHVSLYWYRQALGQGPEFLTYFNYEAQQDKSGLPNDRFSAERPEGSISTLTIQRTEQRDSAMYRCASSSEQGAGYEQYFGPGTRLTVT.

This clone was picked up a small number of times. The chain recombines TRBV27 with TRBJ1-2; D call uncertain. This CDR3 comprises 13 residues. From germline, CDR1 is MNHEY and CDR2 SMNVEV (reference sequence). The V gene lost 7 bases and the J gene lost 6 bases, with 15 bases spanning the gap. This CDR3 reads CASIGGSGDGYTF. The CDR3 DNA reads TGTGCCAGCATCGGAGGCTCCGGCGATGGCTACACCTTC.

This clone came up a few times. The sample has other DNA sequences that encode this CDR3 too. The DNA of the CDR3 is TGTGCCAGCAGCGTAGGGGACAGCTCTGGAAACACCATATATTTT. As protein: CASSVGDSSGNTIYF. This rearrangement joins TRBV9 to TRBJ1-3; 7 positions match TRBD1. The CDR3 extends over 15 amino acids. Germline V CDR1 and CDR2: SGDLS, YYNGEE. V lost 0 bases, J lost 0 bases, and 0 bases stayed unmatched.

V usage is TRBV6-1 and J usage is TRBJ2-2; D might be TRBD1 (6 bases). Trimming shortened V by 2 bases and J by 3 bases, and 13 bases separated the two germline ends. The CDR3 is made up of 16 amino acids. Germline values: CDR1 MNHNS, CDR2 SASEGT. The CDR3: CASSEFTGYDTGELFF. CDR3 DNA: TGTGCCAGCAGTGAATTTACAGGGTACGACACCGGGGAGCTGTTTTTT.

V usage is TRBV27 and J usage is TRBJ2-5; 8 bases line up with TRBD1. V was clipped by 8 bases and J by 2 bases; unmatched bases: 7. CDR1 is MNHEY, CDR2 SMNVEV, per germline (reference sequence). The CDR3 has 14 amino acids. The DNA of the CDR3 is TGTGCCAGCTCGGCACGGACAGGGCAAGAGACCCAGTACTTC. Protein product: CASSARTGQETQYF.

The rearrangement links TRBV7-9 to TRBJ2-3, with D unresolved. Germline CDR1 reads SEHNR; CDR2 reads FQNEAQ (reference sequence). V lost 2 bases and J 2 bases, leaving 5 bases between the germline ends. This CDR3 is 13 amino acids long. CDR3 region: CASSLPHTDTQYF. As DNA, the CDR3 is TGTGCCAGCAGCTTACCACACACAGATACGCAGTATTTT.

The chain employs TRBV5-1 and TRBJ2-4, with TRBD1 identical over 7 bases. Unmatched junction bases numbered 8, after V lost 2 bases and J lost 9 bases. This CDR3 has 14 residues. The germline V gene encodes CDR1 SGHRS and CDR2 YFSETQ. The CDR3 nucleotides read TGCGCCAGCAGCTTTGGAGACAGGGATGCCATTCAGTACTTC. Amino acid sequence: CASSFGDRDAIQYF. The full variable domain, in which reference TRBV5-1 and TRBJ2-4 provide the parts outside the CDR3, is KAGVTQTPRYLIKTRGQQVTLSCSPISGHRSVSWYQQTPGQGLQFLFEYFSETQRNKGNFPGRFSGRQFSNSRSEMNVSTLELGDSALYLCASSFGDRDAIQYFGAGTRLSVL.

Comments on this clone: This same CDR3 is encoded by further DNA sequences in the sample. The genes are TRBV19 and TRBJ2-2; no reliable D call. The germline V gene encodes CDR1 LNHDA and CDR2 SQIVND (reference sequence). V was clipped by 1 base and J by 1 base, with 7 bases between them. The CDR3 totals 15 residues. The CDR3 is CASSIVAGNTGELFF. CDR3 nucleotide sequence: TGTGCCAGTAGTATAGTGGCAGGGAACACCGGGGAGCTGTTTTTT.

V and J are TRBV9 and TRBJ2-3; 7 positions agree with TRBD1. Germline CDR1 reads SGDLS; CDR2 reads YYNGEE. V was pared by 3 bases and J by 0 bases, with 4 bases of the junction left unmatched. The CDR3 loop spans 15 amino acids. The CDR3 DNA sequence: TGTGCCAGCAGCGCCTACAGGGGTAGCACAGATACGCAGTATTTT. Translating gives CASSAYRGSTDTQYF. Variable domain in full (rest from reference TRBV9 and TRBJ2-3): DSGVTQTPKHLITATGQRVTLRCSPRSGDLSVYWYQQSLDQGLQFLIQYYNGEERAKGNILERFSAQQFPDLHSELNLSSLELGDSALYFCASSAYRGSTDTQYFGPGTRLTVL.

The chain has TRBV6-6 and TRBJ2-7; TRBD2 aligns across 13 bases. CDR3 length: 16 residues. Germline V gene data show CDR1 as MNHNY and CDR2 as SVGAGI (reference sequence). The junction had 11 bases not matched to a gene; V was cut back by 7 bases and J by 5 bases. The CDR3 DNA follows: TGTGCCAGCACCTATGGACTAGCGGGAGTTTCTGACGAGCAGTACTTC. It translates to CASTYGLAGVSDEQYF.

This sequence joins TRBV19 and TRBJ2-3; D ambiguous. The germline V gene encodes CDR1 LNHDA and CDR2 SQIVND (reference sequence). Between the trimmed V and J ends, which lost 7 bases and 3 bases, there was a span of 20 bases. This CDR3 comprises 16 residues. This CDR3 is CASTENSWQRTDTQYF. DNA for the CDR3: TGTGCCAGTACCGAGAACTCGTGGCAAAGGACAGATACGCAGTATTTT.

The V call is TRBV9, the J call TRBJ2-5; the match to TRBD2 covers 13 bases. The V gene end was trimmed by 6 bases and the J gene end by 4 bases; junction bases not matched to a gene: 15. CDR1 and CDR2 from the germline V gene are SGDLS and YYNGEE. This CDR3 is 18 amino acids long. The CDR3 spells CASTQGVELAGGRETQYF. The CDR3 DNA follows: TGTGCCAGCACCCAGGGGGTCGAACTAGCGGGAGGGCGAGAGACCCAGTACTTC.